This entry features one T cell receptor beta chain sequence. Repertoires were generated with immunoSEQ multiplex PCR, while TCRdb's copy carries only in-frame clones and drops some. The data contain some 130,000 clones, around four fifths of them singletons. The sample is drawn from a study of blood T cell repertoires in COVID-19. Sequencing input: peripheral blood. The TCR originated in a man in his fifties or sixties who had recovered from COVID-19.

This chain's CDR3 is CASSYGPGQGNTEAFF. CDR3 DNA: TGTGCCAGCAGTTACGGACCGGGACAGGGGAACACTGAAGCTTTCTTT. The rearrangement links TRBV6-2 or TRBV6-3 to TRBJ1-1; 9 bases align to TRBD1. The CDR3 spans 16 residues. The J segment lost 1 base and the V segment lost 2 bases, leaving 5 bases of the junction unmatched. From germline, CDR1 is MNHEY and CDR2 SVGEGT.